Here is one TCR beta chain with its context. What it binds is unknown. This specimen belongs to a study of cytomegalovirus exposure and HLA in healthy donors. The CDR3 consists of 15 residues. V gave up 5 bases and J gave up 5 bases; unmatched junction bases: 11. CDR1 is SGHTA and CDR2 is FQGTGA in the germline V gene. General study points: The presence/absence work took it that sequencing depth was about the same across donors.

The primer mix had 60 Vbeta and 13 Jbeta primers. Clones were read by immunoSEQ multiplex PCR, and TCRdb kept only the in-frame ones, dropping some. Of 150,000 to 160,000 clones in the sample, more than 75% are singletons; the top ten hold approximately 8%. Sequenced sample: PBMCs. This receptor was identified in a young man in good health and CMV-seropositive. The rearrangement joins TRBV7-3 to TRBJ2-5; 7 bases map to TRBD2. CDR3 sequence reads: CASSPKTSPYETQYF. CDR3 bases: TGTGCCAGCAGCCCGAAGACTAGCCCCTATGAGACCCAGTACTTC.